These 3 T cell receptor beta chains came from one sample sequenced in a study of cytomegalovirus exposure and HLA in healthy donors. The PCR was carried out with 60 Vbeta primers and 13 Jbeta primers. Method: immunoSEQ multiplex PCR; TCRdb's copy keeps in-frame clones and lacks some. The table has 130,000 or so clones, around 72% seen once. Sequenced material: PBMCs. The receptors stem from a young woman in good health and CMV-seronegative.

The V call is TRBV6-1, the J call TRBJ1-5, with D possibly being TRBD1 (5 bases). V was shortened by 6 bases and J by 7 bases, with 16 bases between the two germline ends. The germline CDR1 and CDR2 sequences are MNHNS and SASEGT. This CDR3 contains 14 residues. The CDR3 bases are TGTGCCAGCAGCCCCGACAGAGTCCCACAGCCCCAGCATTTT. Its translation: CASSPDRVPQPQHF.

This clone was seen once. The chain links TRBV5-1 to TRBJ2-1, with 7 bases lining up with TRBD2. The CDR3 runs 17 residues. Trimming took 1 base from V and 2 from J; bases not matched to a gene: 9. The V gene's germline CDR1 is SGHRS and CDR2 YFSETQ. This CDR3 reads CASSLQFASGAYNEQFF. The CDR3 nucleotides are TGCGCCAGCAGCTTGCAATTCGCTAGCGGAGCCTACAATGAGCAGTTCTTC.

Comments on this clone: At one end the junction does not follow the germline gene, possibly because of a read error. The chain has TRBV7-9 and TRBJ1-2; 7 bases agree with TRBD1. Per germline, CDR1 SEHNR and CDR2 FQNEAQ (reference sequence). CDR3 length equals 14 residues. The DNA of the CDR3 is TGTGCCAGCAGTTTAGATGGACAGGATTATGGCTACACCTTC. Protein product: CASSLDGQDYGYTF.